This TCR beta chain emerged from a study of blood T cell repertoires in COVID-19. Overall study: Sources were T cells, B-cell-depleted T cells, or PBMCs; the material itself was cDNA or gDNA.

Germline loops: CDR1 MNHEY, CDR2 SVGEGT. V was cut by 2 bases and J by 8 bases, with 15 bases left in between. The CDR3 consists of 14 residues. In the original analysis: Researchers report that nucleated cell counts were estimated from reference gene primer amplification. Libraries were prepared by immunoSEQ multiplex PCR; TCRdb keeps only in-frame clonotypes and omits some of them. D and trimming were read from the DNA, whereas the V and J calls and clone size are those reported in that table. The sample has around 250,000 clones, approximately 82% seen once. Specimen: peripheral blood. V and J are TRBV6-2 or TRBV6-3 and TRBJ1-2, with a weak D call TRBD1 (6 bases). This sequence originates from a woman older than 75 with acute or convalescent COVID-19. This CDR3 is CASSYGGAGVGYTF. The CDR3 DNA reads TGTGCCAGCAGTTACGGGGGGGCCGGTGTAGGCTACACCTTC.